Below, 16 T cell receptor beta chains from the same sample are listed, as sequenced in a study of identical twins. Each CDR3 protein is one row after TCRdb ran MiXCR on the 5' RACE reads. The table records approximately 670,000 distinct CDR3 sequences, 6% to 6.5% of them present only once. Sequencing was carried out using naive T cells sorted from blood. The origin of the receptors is a man between 18 and 29 years old in good health.

At least ten counts were recorded for this clonotype. The chain recombines TRBV6-1 with TRBJ2-4; TRBD1 agrees at 8 bases. Losses at the gene ends were 6 bases for V and 5 bases for J; bases not matched to a gene: 6. CDR1 MNHNS and CDR2 SASEGT come from the germline V gene. This CDR3 contains 14 residues. The CDR3 DNA reads as TGTGCCAGCAGACCCCCGGGACAGGAAAACATTCAGTACTTC. It codes for CASRPPGQENIQYF.

This clonotype was observed many times. V gene TRBV10-1 combines with J gene TRBJ2-7; no firm D call. With 4 bases removed from V and 1 base from J, the gap between germline ends came to 11 bases. From germline, CDR1 is WNHNN and CDR2 SYGVQD (reference sequence). The CDR3 sequence is 14 residues long. The CDR3 reads CASSVVARSYEQYV. In nucleotides, the CDR3 is TGCGCCAGCAGTGTCGTCGCCAGATCCTACGAGCAGTACGTC.

Ten or more counts support this clonotype. V gene TRBV4-3 combines with J gene TRBJ1-2; 10 nucleotides agree with TRBD1. CDR1 LGHNA and CDR2 YSLEER come from the germline V gene. CDR3 length: 16 amino acids. The junction had 12 bases not matched to a gene; V was cut back by 4 bases and J by 7 bases. The CDR3 coding sequence is TGCGCCAGCAGCCTCAACCGGGACAGGGGTTTTTTTGGCTACACCTTC. Translated, it gives CASSLNRDRGFFGYTF.

The chain is built from TRBV14 and TRBJ2-2; 7 nucleotides line up with TRBD2. Germline assignment: CDR1 SGHDN and CDR2 FVKESK. The CDR3 runs to 17 residues. With 4 bases clipped from V and 4 bases from J, the junction kept 12 bases outside the gene matches. The CDR3 nucleotides read TGTGCCAGCAGCCTCTTTAGAGCGGGGCCTCCCACCGGGGAGCTGTTTTTT. Amino acids: CASSLFRAGPPTGELFF.

This clonotype was seen only a few times. The V gene is TRBV5-5, the J gene TRBJ2-1, with TRBD2 matching 10 bases. The length of the CDR3 is 14 residues. With V trimmed by 1 base and J by 6 bases, 1 base remained unmatched. Germline V lookup: CDR1 SGHKS, CDR2 YYEKEE (reference sequence). CDR3 loop: CASSLTSGVNEQFF. In nucleotides, the CDR3 is TGTGCCAGCAGCTTGACTAGCGGGGTCAATGAGCAGTTCTTC.

This clonotype was counted many times. V and J are TRBV7-3 and TRBJ2-5; 8 positions match TRBD2. Germline trimming cut 5 bases from V and 5 bases from J; bases unmatched to any gene: 4. Germline values: CDR1 SGHTA, CDR2 FQGTGA. The length of the CDR3 is 13 residues. The CDR3 loop is CASSVSGAETQYF. CDR3 bases: TGTGCCAGCAGCGTTAGCGGGGCCGAGACCCAGTACTTC.

This clonotype was observed at least ten times. V usage is TRBV28 and J usage is TRBJ1-4; perhaps TRBD1 as D (5 bases). Germline lookup yields CDR1 MDHEN and CDR2 SYDVKM. This CDR3 has 15 amino acids. With 8 bases removed from V and 7 bases from J, the gap between germline ends came to 20 bases. This CDR3 is CASGDGGAGSEKLFF. In nucleotides, the CDR3 is TGTGCCAGCGGTGATGGAGGGGCTGGCAGTGAAAAACTGTTTTTT.

The rearrangement joins TRBV6-1 to TRBJ2-2, with D unresolved. This CDR3 is built from 16 residues. Germline V gene lookup returns CDR1 MNHNS and CDR2 SASEGT. The germline V and J ends were trimmed by 2 bases and 1 base, with 11 bases remaining between them. The CDR3 DNA is TGTGCCAGCAGTGAATTTGCCAGGCAGAACACCGGGGAGCTGTTTTTT. It yields the protein CASSEFARQNTGELFF.

Only a few counts were recorded for this clonotype. The chain links TRBV7-9 to TRBJ2-3, with 8 bases identical to TRBD2. The V gene end was trimmed by 8 bases and the J gene end by 6 bases; junction bases not matched to a gene: 31. The CDR3 consists of 21 residues. The germline V gene encodes CDR1 SEHNR and CDR2 FQNEAQ (reference sequence). The DNA for the CDR3 is TGTGCCAGCTACCCTAGAGGTCTCCGAGCGGGAGTTTTGGACAAACCGGATACGCAGTATTTT. Translation: CASYPRGLRAGVLDKPDTQYF. Filled out from reference TRBV7-9 and TRBJ2-3, the complete variable domain reads DTGVSQNPRHKITKRGQNVTFRCDPISEHNRLYWYRQTLGQGPEFLTYFQNEAQLEKSRLLSDRFSAERPKGSFSTLEIQRTEQGDSAMYLCASYPRGLRAGVLDKPDTQYFGPGTRLTVL.

This chain uses TRBV27 with TRBJ2-7; D remains unclear. The ends were cut back, 6 bases at V and 3 bases at J, with 15 bases in the middle. CDR3 length: 14 amino acids. Germline-derived CDR1 and CDR2 are MNHEY and SMNVEV (reference sequence). CDR3 sequence: CASRPRIGGYEQYF. CDR3 DNA: TGTGCCAGCAGGCCTCGTATTGGCGGCTACGAGCAGTACTTC.

This clonotype was seen many times. The chain has TRBV9 and TRBJ2-2; 15 bases fit TRBD2. CDR1 is SGDLS, CDR2 YYNGEE, per germline. V lost 5 bases and J lost 6; bases outside the gene matches: 5. The CDR3 consists of 16 residues. The CDR3 DNA follows: TGTGCCAGCAGTATCGGGACTAGCGGGAGGTCCGGGGAGCTGTTTTTT. Its protein product is CASSIGTSGRSGELFF.

In its sample, this clonotype was seen many times. The rearrangement links TRBV5-1 to TRBJ2-1, with TRBD1 identical over 8 bases. The J segment lost 5 bases and the V segment lost 0 bases, leaving 4 bases of the junction unmatched. There are 15 residues in the CDR3. The germline CDR1 and CDR2 sequences are SGHRS and YFSETQ. The CDR3 is CASSLEDRANNEQFF. The CDR3 DNA is TGCGCCAGCAGCTTGGAGGACAGGGCAAACAATGAGCAGTTCTTC.

This clonotype was seen at least ten times. This chain links TRBV25-1 with TRBJ2-1, with D possibly called TRBD1 or TRBD2 (6 bases each). The CDR3 is 15 residues long. V was pared by 5 bases and J by 1 base, with 12 bases between. CDR1 and CDR2 (germline): MGHDK, SYGVNS. The CDR3 DNA reads as TGTGCCAGCAGTACCCTAGGGGGGTCCTACAATGAGCAGTTCTTC. This sequence encodes CASSTLGGSYNEQFF. Full variable domain (rest looked up from reference TRBV25-1 and TRBJ2-1): EADIYQTPRYLVIGTGKKITLECSQTMGHDKMYWYQQDPGMELHLIHYSYGVNSTEKGDLSSESTVSRIRTEHFPLTLESARPSHTSQYLCASSTLGGSYNEQFFGPGTRLTVL.

The chain has TRBV5-1 and TRBJ1-4; D remains unclear. Germline V CDR1 and CDR2: SGHRS, YFSETQ. This CDR3 region has 13 residues. The V and J ends lost 3 bases and 8 bases respectively, with 11 bases between them. CDR3 sequence reads: CASSSGEWEKLFF. The CDR3 coding sequence is TGCGCCAGCAGCTCGGGCGAGTGGGAAAAACTGTTTTTT.

Many counts were recorded for this clonotype. The gene calls are TRBV4-3 and TRBJ1-5; D is unclear. Germline lookup yields CDR1 LGHNA and CDR2 YSLEER. The CDR3 loop spans 14 amino acids. V shed 0 bases and J shed 10 bases, with 13 bases lying between them. CDR3 loop: CASSQDLGSEPQHF. The CDR3, as DNA: TGCGCCAGCAGCCAAGATCTGGGTTCTGAACCCCAGCATTTT.

This clonotype was seen at least ten times. V is TRBV28 and J is TRBJ2-1; 8 bases match TRBD2. With V trimmed by 2 bases and J by 12 bases, 12 bases remained unmatched. Germline CDR1 and CDR2: MDHEN and SYDVKM. This CDR3 is built from 15 residues. The CDR3 DNA reads TGTGCCAGCAGTTTAGGGGGACTAGTAGGTCGCGGGCAGTTCTTC. It codes for CASSLGGLVGRGQFF.